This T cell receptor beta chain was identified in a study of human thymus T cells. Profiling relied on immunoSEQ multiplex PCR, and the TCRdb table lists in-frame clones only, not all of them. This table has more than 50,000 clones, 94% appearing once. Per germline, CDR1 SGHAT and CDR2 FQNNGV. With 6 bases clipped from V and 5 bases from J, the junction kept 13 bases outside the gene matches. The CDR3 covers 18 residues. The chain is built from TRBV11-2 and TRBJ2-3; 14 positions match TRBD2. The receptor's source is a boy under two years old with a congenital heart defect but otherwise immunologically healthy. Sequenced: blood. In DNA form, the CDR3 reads TGTGCCAGCAGATTTATCCCGACTAGCGGGAGGGCCGGAGATACGCAGTATTTT. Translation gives CASRFIPTSGRAGDTQYF.